The T cell receptor beta chain described here comes from a study of response to subunit inactivated influenza vaccine. Study outcomes and limitations: New T cells are recruited in small numbers by each seasonal influenza vaccination, according to the authors' suggestion.

V was pared by 0 bases and J by 4 bases, with 3 bases of the junction left unmatched. The CDR3 spans 15 residues. As concerns this clonotype: Its target is not known.

TCRdb re-called the RT-PCR reads through MiXCR, storing one row per CDR3 protein. In the table there are just under 550,000 distinct CDR3 sequences, approximately 20% of which are singletons. A further study also used this sample, focusing on T cells expressing NK-cell markers. As that study records: Synthesis of TCR beta cDNA relied on 5'RACE template switching carrying UMIs. Out of eight donors sequenced, seven tested HCMV-seropositive and the remaining one seronegative. Roughly six donors had dominant NKG2C+ clonotypes that comprised roughly 1.0-7.5% of their CD8+ T cells. What remained unclear was the HCMV specificity of expanded NKG2C+ T cell clones.

This sequence joins TRBV12-3 or TRBV12-4 and TRBJ1-3; 7 bases match TRBD1. The sequence was obtained from a man aged 45 to 65 who received an inactivated influenza vaccine. The input for sequencing was CD4+ T cells sorted from PBMCs, taken about 12 days after vaccination. The CDR3 here is CASSLAGGGGNTIYF. For the CDR3, the DNA is TGTGCCAGCAGTTTAGCAGGGGGCGGAGGAAACACCATATATTTT.